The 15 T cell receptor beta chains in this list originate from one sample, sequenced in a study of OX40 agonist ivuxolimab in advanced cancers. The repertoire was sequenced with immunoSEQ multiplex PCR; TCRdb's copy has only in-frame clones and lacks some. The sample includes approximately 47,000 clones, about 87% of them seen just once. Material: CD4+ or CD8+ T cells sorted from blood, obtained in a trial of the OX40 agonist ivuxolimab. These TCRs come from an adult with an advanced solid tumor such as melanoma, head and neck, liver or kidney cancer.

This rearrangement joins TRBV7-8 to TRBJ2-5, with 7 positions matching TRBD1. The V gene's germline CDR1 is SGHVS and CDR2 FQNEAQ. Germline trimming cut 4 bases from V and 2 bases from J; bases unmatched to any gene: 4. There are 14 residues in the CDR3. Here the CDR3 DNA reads TGTGCCAGCAGCTGGACAGGAGGACAAGAGACCCAGTACTTC. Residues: CASSWTGGQETQYF.

The DNA for the CDR3 is TGTGCCAGCAGCTTCGAGGCCCCCGCCTACAATGAGCAGTTCTTC. This gives the protein CASSFEAPAYNEQFF. The chain couples TRBV11-2 to TRBJ2-1; D is unresolved. The CDR3 contains 15 residues. CDR1 is SGHAT and CDR2 is FQNNGV in the germline V gene. Deletions cut 3 bases from V and 2 bases from J, with 11 bases between.

The CDR3 loop is CASSPSLAGTDTQYF. The CDR3 DNA reads as TGTGCCAGCAGCCCCTCCCTTGCGGGCACAGATACGCAGTATTTT. The V and J genes are TRBV7-9 and TRBJ2-3; D is unresolved. V shed 5 bases and J shed 1 base, with 13 bases lying between them. The CDR3 sequence is 15 residues long. Germline V lookup: CDR1 SEHNR, CDR2 FQNEAQ (reference sequence).

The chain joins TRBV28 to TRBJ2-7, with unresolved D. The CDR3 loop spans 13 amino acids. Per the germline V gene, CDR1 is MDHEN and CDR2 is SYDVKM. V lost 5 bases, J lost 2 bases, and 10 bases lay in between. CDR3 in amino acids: CASSRFGPYEQYF. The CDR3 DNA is TGTGCCAGCAGTCGTTTTGGGCCCTACGAGCAGTACTTC.

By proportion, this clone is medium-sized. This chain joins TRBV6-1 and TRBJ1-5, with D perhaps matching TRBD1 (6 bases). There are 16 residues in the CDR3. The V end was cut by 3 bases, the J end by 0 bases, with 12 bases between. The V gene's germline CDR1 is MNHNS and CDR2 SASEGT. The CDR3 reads CASSDRQVLSNQPQHF. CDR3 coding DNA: TGTGCCAGCAGTGACCGACAGGTTCTTAGCAATCAGCCCCAGCATTTT.

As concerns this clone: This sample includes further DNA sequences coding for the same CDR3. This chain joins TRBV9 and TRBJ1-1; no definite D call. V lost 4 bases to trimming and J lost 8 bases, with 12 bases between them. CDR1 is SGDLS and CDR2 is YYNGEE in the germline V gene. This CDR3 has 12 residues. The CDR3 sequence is CASSPGGLEAFF. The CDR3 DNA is TGTGCCAGCAGCCCCGGCGGTCTAGAAGCTTTCTTT.

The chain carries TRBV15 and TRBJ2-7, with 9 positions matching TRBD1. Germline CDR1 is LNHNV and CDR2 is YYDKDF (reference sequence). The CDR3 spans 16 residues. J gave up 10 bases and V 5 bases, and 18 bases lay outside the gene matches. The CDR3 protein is CATSGQDRGYQVTQYF. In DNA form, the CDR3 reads TGTGCCACCAGCGGACAGGACAGGGGATATCAAGTTACACAGTACTTC.

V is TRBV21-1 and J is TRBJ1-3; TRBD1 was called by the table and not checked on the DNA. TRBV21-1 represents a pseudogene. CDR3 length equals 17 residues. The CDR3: CASSKLSGDRGGNTIYF. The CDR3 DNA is TGTGCCAGCAGCAAATTGAGCGGAGACAGGGGTGGAAACACCATATATTTT.

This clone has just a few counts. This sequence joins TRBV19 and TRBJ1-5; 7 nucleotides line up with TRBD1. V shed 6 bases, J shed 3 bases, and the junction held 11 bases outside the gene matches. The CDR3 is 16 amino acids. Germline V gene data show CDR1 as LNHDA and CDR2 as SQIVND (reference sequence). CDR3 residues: CASRTGLGGNNQPQHF. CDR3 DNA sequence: TGTGCCAGTAGGACAGGGCTGGGGGGAAACAATCAGCCCCAGCATTTT.

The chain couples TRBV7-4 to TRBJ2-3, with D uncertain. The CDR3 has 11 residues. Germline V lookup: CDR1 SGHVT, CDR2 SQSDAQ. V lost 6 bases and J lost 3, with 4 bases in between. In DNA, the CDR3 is TGTGCCAGCAGTTTGACAGATACGCAGTATTTT. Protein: CASSLTDTQYF.

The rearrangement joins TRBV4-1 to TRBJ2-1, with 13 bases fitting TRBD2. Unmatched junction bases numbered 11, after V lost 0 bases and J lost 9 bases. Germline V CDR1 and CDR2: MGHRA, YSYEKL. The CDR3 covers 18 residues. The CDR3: CASSQETSGGTTSGEQFF. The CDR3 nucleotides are TGCGCCAGCAGCCAAGAGACTAGCGGGGGGACCACTTCGGGTGAGCAGTTCTTC.

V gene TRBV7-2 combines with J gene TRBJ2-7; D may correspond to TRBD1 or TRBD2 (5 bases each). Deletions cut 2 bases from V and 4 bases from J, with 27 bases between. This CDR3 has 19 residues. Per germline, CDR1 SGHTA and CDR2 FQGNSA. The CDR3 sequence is CASSLPYRTAPGTTYEQYF. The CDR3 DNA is TGTGCCAGCAGCTTACCTTACAGGACGGCCCCTGGGACCACGTACGAGCAGTACTTC.

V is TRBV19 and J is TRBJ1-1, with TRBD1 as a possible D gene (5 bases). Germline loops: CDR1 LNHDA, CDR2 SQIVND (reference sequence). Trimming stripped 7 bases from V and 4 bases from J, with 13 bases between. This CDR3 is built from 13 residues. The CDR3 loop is CASMGEGSTEAFF. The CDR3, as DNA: TGTGCCAGTATGGGGGAAGGGAGCACTGAAGCTTTCTTT.

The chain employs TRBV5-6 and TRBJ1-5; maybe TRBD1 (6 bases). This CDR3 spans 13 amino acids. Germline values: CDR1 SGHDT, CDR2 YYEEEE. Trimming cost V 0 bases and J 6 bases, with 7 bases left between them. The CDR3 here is CASSLEGGQPQHF. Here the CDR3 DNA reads TGTGCCAGCAGCTTGGAGGGGGGTCAGCCCCAGCATTTT.

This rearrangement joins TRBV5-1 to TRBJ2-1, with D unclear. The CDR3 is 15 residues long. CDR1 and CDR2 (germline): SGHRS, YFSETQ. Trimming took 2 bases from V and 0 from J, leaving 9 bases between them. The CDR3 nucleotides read TGCGCCAGCAGCTTCACTCCGAGCTCCTACAATGAGCAGTTCTTC. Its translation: CASSFTPSSYNEQFF.